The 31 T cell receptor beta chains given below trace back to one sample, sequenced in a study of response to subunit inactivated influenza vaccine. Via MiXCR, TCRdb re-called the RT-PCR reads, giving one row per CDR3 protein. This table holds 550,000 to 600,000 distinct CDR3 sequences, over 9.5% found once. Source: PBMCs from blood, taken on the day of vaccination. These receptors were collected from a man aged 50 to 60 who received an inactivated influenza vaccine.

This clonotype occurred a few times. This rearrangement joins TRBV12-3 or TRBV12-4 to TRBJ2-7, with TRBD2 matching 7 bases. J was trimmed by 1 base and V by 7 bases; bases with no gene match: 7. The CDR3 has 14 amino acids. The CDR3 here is CASTARGSSYEQYF. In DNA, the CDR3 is TGTGCCAGCACCGCGCGGGGGTCTTCCTACGAGCAGTACTTC.

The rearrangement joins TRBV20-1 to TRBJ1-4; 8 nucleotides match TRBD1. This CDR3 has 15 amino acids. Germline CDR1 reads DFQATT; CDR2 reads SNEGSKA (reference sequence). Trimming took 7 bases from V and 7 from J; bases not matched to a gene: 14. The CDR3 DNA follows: TGCAGTGTTGAGGACAGGGAGAGATTTAGTGAAAAACTGTTTTTT. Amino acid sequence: CSVEDRERFSEKLFF.

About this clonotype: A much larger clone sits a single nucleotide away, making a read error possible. CDR3 loop: CSAIIPGRTTEAFF. In DNA form, the CDR3 reads TGCAGCGCTATTATACCCGGGCGTACCACTGAAGCTTTCTTT. The rearrangement joins TRBV29-1 to TRBJ1-1; D is undetermined. Germline V gene data show CDR1 as SQVTM and CDR2 as ANQGSEA. The CDR3 spans 14 residues. Trimming took 7 bases from V and 4 from J, leaving 19 bases between them.

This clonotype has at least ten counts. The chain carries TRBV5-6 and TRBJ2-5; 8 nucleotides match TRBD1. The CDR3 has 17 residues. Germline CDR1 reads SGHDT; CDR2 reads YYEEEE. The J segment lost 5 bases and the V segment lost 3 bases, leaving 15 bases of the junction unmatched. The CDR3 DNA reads TGTGCCAGCAGCTCACCCAGGGGACAGGTTATGGGGGAGACCCAGTACTTC. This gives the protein CASSSPRGQVMGETQYF.

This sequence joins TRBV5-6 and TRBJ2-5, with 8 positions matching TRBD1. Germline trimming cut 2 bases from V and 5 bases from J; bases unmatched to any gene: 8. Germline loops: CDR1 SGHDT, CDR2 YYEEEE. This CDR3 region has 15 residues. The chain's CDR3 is CASSLLGQGSETQYF. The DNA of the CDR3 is TGTGCCAGCAGCTTATTAGGACAGGGTAGTGAGACCCAGTACTTC.

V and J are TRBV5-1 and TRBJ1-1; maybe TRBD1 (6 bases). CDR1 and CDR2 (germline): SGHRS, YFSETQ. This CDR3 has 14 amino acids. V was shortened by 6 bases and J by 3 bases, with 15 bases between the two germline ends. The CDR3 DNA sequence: TGCGCCAGCAAAGCGGGGGCTCCGGACACTGAAGCTTTCTTT. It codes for CASKAGAPDTEAFF.

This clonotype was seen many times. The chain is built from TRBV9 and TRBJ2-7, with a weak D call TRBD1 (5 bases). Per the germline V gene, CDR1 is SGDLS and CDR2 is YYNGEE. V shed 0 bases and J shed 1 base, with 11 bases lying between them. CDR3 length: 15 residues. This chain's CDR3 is CASSVGGSGSYEQYF. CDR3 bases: TGTGCCAGCAGCGTAGGGGGCTCCGGGTCCTACGAGCAGTACTTC.

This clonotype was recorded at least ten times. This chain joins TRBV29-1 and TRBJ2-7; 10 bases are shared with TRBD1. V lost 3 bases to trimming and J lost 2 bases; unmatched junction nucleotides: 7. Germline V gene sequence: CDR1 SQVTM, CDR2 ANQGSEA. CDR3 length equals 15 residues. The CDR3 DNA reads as TGCAGCGTTGACAAGGGACAGGGGACAACCTACGAGCAGTACTTC. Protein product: CSVDKGQGTTYEQYF.

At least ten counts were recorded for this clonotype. The CDR3 DNA follows: TGCGCCAGCAGCTGGGGGACTTCTTTAGACTCCTACAATGAGCAGTTCTTC. It translates to CASSWGTSLDSYNEQFF. The rearrangement joins TRBV5-1 to TRBJ2-1, with D possibly being TRBD2 (6 bases). The CDR3 is 17 amino acids. The germline V and J ends were trimmed by 3 bases and 0 bases, with 16 bases remaining between them. Germline values: CDR1 SGHRS, CDR2 YFSETQ.

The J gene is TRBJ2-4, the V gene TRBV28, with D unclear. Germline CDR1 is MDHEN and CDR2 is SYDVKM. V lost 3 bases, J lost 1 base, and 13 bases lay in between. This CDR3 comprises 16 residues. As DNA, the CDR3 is TGTGCCAGCAGTTTCTACCCGGTTCTCGCCAAAAACATTCAGTACTTC. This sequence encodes CASSFYPVLAKNIQYF.

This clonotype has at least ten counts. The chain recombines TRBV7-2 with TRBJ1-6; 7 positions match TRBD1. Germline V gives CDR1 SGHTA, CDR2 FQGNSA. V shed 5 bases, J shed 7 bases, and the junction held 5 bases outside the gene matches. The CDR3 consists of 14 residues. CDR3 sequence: CASSPGTENSPLHF. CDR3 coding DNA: TGTGCCAGCAGCCCCGGGACAGAGAATTCACCCCTCCACTTT.

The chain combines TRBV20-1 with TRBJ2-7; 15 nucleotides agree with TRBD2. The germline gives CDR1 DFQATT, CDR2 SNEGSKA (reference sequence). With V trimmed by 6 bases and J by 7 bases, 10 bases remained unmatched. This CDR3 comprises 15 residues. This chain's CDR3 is CSAPLPGLAGGEQYF. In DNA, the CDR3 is TGCAGTGCGCCATTACCGGGACTAGCGGGAGGAGAGCAGTACTTC.

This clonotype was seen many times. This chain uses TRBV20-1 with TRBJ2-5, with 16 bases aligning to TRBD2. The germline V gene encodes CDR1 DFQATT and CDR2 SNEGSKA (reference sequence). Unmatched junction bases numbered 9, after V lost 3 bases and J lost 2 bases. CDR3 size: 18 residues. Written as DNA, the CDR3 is TGCAGTGCTAGCTTCAGAAAGGGACTAGCGGGGGGGCAAGAGACCCAGTACTTC. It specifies CSASFRKGLAGGQETQYF.

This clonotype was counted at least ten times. CDR3 amino acids: CASRGESTQYF. CDR3 sequence (DNA): TGTGCCAGCAGAGGGGAAAGTACGCAGTATTTT. This chain uses TRBV6-1 with TRBJ2-3, with a weak D call TRBD1 (5 bases). The V and J ends lost 6 bases and 8 bases respectively, with 9 bases between them. Per the germline V gene, CDR1 is MNHNS and CDR2 is SASEGT. The CDR3 loop spans 11 amino acids.

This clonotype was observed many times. The CDR3 DNA sequence: TGCGCCAGCAGCTCGGAGGGACTAGCGGGAGGGTATCCCAATGAGCAGTTCTTC. Translating it yields CASSSEGLAGGYPNEQFF. This chain links TRBV5-1 with TRBJ2-1, with 16 positions matching TRBD2. Trimming cost V 3 bases and J 6 bases; bases outside gene matches: 9. Germline V gene data show CDR1 as SGHRS and CDR2 as YFSETQ. The CDR3 contains 18 residues.

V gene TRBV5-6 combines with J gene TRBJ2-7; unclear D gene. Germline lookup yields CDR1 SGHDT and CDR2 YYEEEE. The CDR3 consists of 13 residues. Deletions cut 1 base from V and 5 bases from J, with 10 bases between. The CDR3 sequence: CASSLSGRNEQYF. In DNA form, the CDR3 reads TGTGCCAGCAGCTTGAGTGGGCGGAACGAGCAGTACTTC.

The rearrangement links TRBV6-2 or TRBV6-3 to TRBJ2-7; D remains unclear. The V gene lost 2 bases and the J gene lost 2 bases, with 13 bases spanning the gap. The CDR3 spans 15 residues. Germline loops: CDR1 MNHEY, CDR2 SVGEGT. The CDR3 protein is CASSYPWDRAYEQYF. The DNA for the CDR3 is TGTGCCAGCAGTTACCCTTGGGATAGGGCCTACGAGCAGTACTTC.

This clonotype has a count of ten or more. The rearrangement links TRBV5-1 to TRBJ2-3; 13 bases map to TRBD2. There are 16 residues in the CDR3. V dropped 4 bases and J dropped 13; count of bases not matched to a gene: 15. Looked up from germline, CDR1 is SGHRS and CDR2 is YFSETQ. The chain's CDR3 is CASSSRGTSGTNTKYF. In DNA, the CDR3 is TGCGCCAGCAGCAGCCGTGGGACTAGCGGGACGAATACTAAGTATTTT.

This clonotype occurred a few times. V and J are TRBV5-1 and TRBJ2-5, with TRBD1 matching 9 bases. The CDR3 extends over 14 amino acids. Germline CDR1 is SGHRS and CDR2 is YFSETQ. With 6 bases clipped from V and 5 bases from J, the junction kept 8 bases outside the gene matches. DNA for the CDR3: TGCGCCAGCAAACCGACAGGGGGGAGTGAGACCCAGTACTTC. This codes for CASKPTGGSETQYF.

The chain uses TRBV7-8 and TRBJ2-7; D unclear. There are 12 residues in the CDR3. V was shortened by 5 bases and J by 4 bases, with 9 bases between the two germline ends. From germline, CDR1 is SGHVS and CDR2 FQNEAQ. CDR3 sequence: CASSALLYEQYF. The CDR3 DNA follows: TGTGCCAGCAGCGCCCTTCTATACGAGCAGTACTTC.

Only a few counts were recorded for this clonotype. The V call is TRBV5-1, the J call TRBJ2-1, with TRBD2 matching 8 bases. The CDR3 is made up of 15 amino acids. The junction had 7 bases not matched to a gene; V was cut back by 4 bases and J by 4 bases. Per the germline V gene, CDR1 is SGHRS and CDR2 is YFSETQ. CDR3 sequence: CASSDGGVLYNEQFF. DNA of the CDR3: TGCGCCAGCAGCGACGGGGGGGTCTTGTACAATGAGCAGTTCTTC.

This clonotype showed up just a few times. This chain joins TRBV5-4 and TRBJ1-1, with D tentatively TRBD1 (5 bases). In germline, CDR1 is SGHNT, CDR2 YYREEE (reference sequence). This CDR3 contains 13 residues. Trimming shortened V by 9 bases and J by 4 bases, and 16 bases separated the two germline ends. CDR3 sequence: CATRTGRATEAFF. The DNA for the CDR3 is TGTGCCACCCGAACCGGCAGGGCCACTGAAGCTTTCTTT.

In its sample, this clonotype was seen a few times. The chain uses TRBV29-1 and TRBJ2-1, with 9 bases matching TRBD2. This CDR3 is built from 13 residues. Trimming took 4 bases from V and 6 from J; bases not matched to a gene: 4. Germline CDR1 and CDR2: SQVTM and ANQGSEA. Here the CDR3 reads CSVGAGGLNEQFF. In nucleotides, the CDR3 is TGCAGCGTTGGGGCGGGGGGGCTCAATGAGCAGTTCTTC.

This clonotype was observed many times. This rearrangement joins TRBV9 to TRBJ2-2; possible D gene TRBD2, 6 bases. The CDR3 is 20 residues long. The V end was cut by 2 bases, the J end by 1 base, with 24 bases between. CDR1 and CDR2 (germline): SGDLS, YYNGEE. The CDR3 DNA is TGTGCCAGCAGCGTTCGGGTCCAGGATTATTGGGGGGTGAACACCGGGGAGCTGTTTTTT. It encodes CASSVRVQDYWGVNTGELFF.

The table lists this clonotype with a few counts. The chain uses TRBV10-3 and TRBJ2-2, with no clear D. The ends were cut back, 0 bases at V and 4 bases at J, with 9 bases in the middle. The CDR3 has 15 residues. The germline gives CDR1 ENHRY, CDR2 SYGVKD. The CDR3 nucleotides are TGTGCCATCAGTGAGTCTGGCAGGACCACCGGGGAGCTGTTTTTT. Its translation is CAISESGRTTGELFF.

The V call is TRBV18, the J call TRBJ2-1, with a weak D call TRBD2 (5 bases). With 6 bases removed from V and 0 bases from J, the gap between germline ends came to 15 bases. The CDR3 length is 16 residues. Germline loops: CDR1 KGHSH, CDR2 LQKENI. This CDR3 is CASSLNGVSSYNEQFF. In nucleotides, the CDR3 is TGTGCCAGCTCCCTTAACGGGGTGAGCTCCTACAATGAGCAGTTCTTC.

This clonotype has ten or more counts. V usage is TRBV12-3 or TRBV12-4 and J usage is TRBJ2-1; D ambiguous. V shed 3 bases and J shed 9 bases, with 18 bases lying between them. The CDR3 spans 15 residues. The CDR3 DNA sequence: TGTGCCAGCAGTTTTGACATCACCATGACGTCTGAGCAGTTCTTC. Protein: CASSFDITMTSEQFF.

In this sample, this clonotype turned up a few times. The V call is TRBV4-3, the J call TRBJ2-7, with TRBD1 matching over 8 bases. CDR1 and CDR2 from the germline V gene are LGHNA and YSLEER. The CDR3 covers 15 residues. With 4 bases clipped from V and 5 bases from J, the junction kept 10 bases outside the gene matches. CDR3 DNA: TGCGCCAGCAGCCCATGGACAGGGAGACTTAACGAGCAGTACTTC. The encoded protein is CASSPWTGRLNEQYF.

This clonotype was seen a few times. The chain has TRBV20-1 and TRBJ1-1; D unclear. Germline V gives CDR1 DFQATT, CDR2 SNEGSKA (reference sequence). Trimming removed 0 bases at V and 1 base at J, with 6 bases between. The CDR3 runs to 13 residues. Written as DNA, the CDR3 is TGCAGTGCTAGAGATCCCCAGAACACTGAAGCTTTCTTT. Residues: CSARDPQNTEAFF.

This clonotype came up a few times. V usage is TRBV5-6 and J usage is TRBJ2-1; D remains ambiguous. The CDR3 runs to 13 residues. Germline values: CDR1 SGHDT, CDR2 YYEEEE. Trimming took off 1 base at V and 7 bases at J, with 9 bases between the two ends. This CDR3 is CASSLSLINEQFF. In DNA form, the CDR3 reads TGTGCCAGCAGCTTGTCTCTCATAAATGAGCAGTTCTTC.

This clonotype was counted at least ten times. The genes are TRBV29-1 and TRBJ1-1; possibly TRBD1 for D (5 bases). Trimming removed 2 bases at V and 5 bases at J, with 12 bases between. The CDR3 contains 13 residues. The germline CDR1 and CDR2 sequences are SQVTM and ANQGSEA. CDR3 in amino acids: CSVEPGRATEAFF. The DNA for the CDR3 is TGCAGCGTTGAACCAGGGCGGGCGACTGAAGCTTTCTTT.